Listed below are T cell receptor beta chains from one sample, sequenced in a study of shared clonotypes between healthy human individuals. Libraries were prepared by immunoSEQ multiplex PCR; TCRdb keeps only in-frame clonotypes and omits some of them. The sample lists about 1 million clones, roughly 75% seen once, with approximately 1.5% in the top ten. Input material: memory CD4+ T cells sorted from blood. The receptor source for this set is a man aged 18-30 years in good health. CDR3s include the opening cysteine and the closing phenylalanine or tryptophan. The D gene is left open where the match is weak. Only part of the rows carry a size: once, few, many, or a class if the clone is expanded.

abundance	v_gene	d_gene	j_gene	CDR3nt	CDR3aa
NA	TRBV6-6	TRBD2	TRBJ2-7	TGTGCCAGCACCCCTAGCGGGGGATACGAGCAGTACTTC	CASTPSGGYEQYF
NA	TRBV7-8	NA	TRBJ2-5	TGTGCCAGCAGCTTAGAGGCTAAAGAGACCCAGTACTTC	CASSLEAKETQYF
NA	TRBV19	NA	TRBJ2-2	TGTGCCAGTAACACCGCAGGGTGGAGCGCCGGGGAGCTGTTTTTT	CASNTAGWSAGELFF
NA	TRBV29-1	NA	TRBJ1-2	TGCAGCGTTGGAGAGAACTATGGCTACACCTTC	CSVGENYGYTF
once	TRBV2	TRBD2	TRBJ2-2	TGTGCCAGCAGTACTAGCGGGAGCTCTTCAGGGGAGCTGTTTTTT	CASSTSGSSSGELFF
NA	TRBV4-1	TRBD1	TRBJ1-5	TGCGCCAGCAGCCAAGGAGGGACAGTCAATCAGCCCCAGCATTTT	CASSQGGTVNQPQHF
NA	TRBV6-1	NA	TRBJ2-7	TGTGCCAGCAGGGGCCGGGACCTTGGAGAGCAGTACTTC	CASRGRDLGEQYF
few	TRBV11-2	NA	TRBJ1-2	TGTGCCAGCAGCTTAGGACCCACCCCCTATGGCTACACCTTC	CASSLGPTPYGYTF
NA	TRBV5-6	NA	TRBJ1-1	TGTGCCAGCAGCTTGGCGACCAATGAGGCTTTCTTT	CASSLATNEAFF
NA	TRBV28	NA	TRBJ2-7	TGTGCCAGCAACGGCTACTACGAGCAGTACTTC	CASNGYYEQYF
NA	TRBV18	NA	TRBJ2-2	TGTGCCAGCTCACACTACAAGGGGACGAACACCGGGGAGCTGTTTTTT	CASSHYKGTNTGELFF
NA	TRBV6-6	NA	TRBJ1-4	TGTGCCAGCACGGCAGGTTTTAATGAAAAACTGTTTTTT	CASTAGFNEKLFF
NA	TRBV7-2	NA	TRBJ2-7	TGTGCCAGCAGGGACAGAGGGACCTACGAGCAGTACTTC	CASRDRGTYEQYF
NA	TRBV6-6	NA	TRBJ1-5	TGTGCCAGCAGGGGTATGAATCAGCCCCAGCATTTT	CASRGMNQPQHF
NA	TRBV10-3	TRBD2	TRBJ2-5	TGTGCCATCAGCCAGACTAGCGGGATGGGAGAGACCCAGTACTTC	CAISQTSGMGETQYF
NA	TRBV5-4	NA	TRBJ1-2	TGTGCCAGCAGCGGCGACAGTCGGGATGGCTACACCTTC	CASSGDSRDGYTF
NA	TRBV2	NA	TRBJ2-1	TGTGCCAGCAGTGAAGCGCGCGTGCGGCAGTTCTTC	CASSEARVRQFF
NA	TRBV11-2	NA	TRBJ2-1	TGTGCCAGCAGCTTACACGATGAGCAGTTCTTC	CASSLHDEQFF
NA	TRBV11-3	TRBD1	TRBJ2-2	TGTGCCAGCAGCCCTCCTGGACAGGGGGCGGGCACCGGGGAGCTGTTTTTT	CASSPPGQGAGTGELFF
NA	TRBV5-4	NA	TRBJ1-1	TGTGCCAGCCGGACAGCCAACACTGAAGCTTTCTTT	CASRTANTEAFF